One and the same sample provided the 15 T cell receptor delta chains below, sequenced in a study of γδ T cells in repeated Plasmodium falciparum infection. TCRdb reran clone calling via CATT on the multiplex PCR reads. The top ten hold approximately 10% of the sample, which has 90,000 to 95,000 delta-chain clones, 0.98% seen once. Bulk repertoires came from Vgamma9/Vdelta2+ or Vdelta2-negative gammadelta T cells flow-sorted from PBMC. The sequencing input was gamma-delta T cells from blood. These receptors were taken from a pool of human donors (malaria-infected and uninfected, not separated).

To note about this clone: TCRdb lists the protein of a much larger clone for this DNA, which differs at residue 13, so this is likely a read error; the protein given here is translated from the DNA itself. The rearrangement uses TRDV2 and TRDJ3; 10 nucleotides match TRDD3. The CDR3 has 18 amino acids. From germline, CDR1 is GEAIGNYY and CDR2 EKD. CDR3 region: CACDTVLGDDWDIRQMFF. CDR3 sequence (DNA): TGTGCCTGTGACACCGTACTGGGGGATGACTGGGACATCCGACAGATGTTTTTC.

This clone was recorded many times. This chain uses TRDV1 with TRDJ2, with 8 bases lining up with TRDD3. V was pared by 5 bases and J by 4 bases, with 15 bases of the junction left unmatched. CDR3 length: 18 residues. CDR1 is TSWWSYY and CDR2 is QGS in the germline V gene. The CDR3 loop is CALGPSGLGALPTAQLFF. The CDR3 DNA reads as TGTGCTCTTGGGCCCAGCGGACTGGGGGCGTTACCGACAGCACAACTCTTCTTT.

This clone was observed many times. The chain combines TRDV1 with TRDJ1; TRDD2 matches 9 bases. The CDR3 loop spans 22 amino acids. The V segment lost 0 bases and the J segment 0 bases; nucleotides outside the gene matches: 20. From germline, CDR1 is TSWWSYY and CDR2 QGS. CDR3 sequence reads: CALGELPPPSYGHWIHTDKLIF. The CDR3 bases are TGTGCTCTTGGGGAACTACCCCCCCCTTCCTACGGCCACTGGATTCACACCGATAAACTCATCTTT.

Note on this clone: With a far larger clone one base away, a read error is the likely cause. In the same sample, other DNA sequences code for this CDR3. The chain employs TRDV1 and TRDJ1, with 8 bases fitting TRDD3. Here the J gene came from matching the DNA to germline, since TCRdb omits it. The trim removed 4 bases at V and 0 bases at J, leaving 25 bases unmatched. This CDR3 comprises 22 residues. Germline V CDR1 and CDR2: TSWWSYY, QGS. CDR3 nucleotides: TGTGCTCTTGGGGTCCTACTTTCCCACCCTTTGCTGGGGGACCCGTACACCGATAAACTCATCTTT. The encoded protein is CALGVLLSHPLLGDPYTDKLIF.

This clone was recorded at least ten times. At one end, the junction sequence differs from germline, possibly due to a read error. The chain links TRDV1 to TRDJ1; 7 nucleotides align to TRDD3. The germline CDR1 and CDR2 sequences are TSWWSYY and QGS. The CDR3 covers 21 residues. CDR3 residues: CALGEPKYSSGGPQYTDKLIF. In DNA, the CDR3 is TGTGCTCTTGGCGAACCTAAGTATTCGTCTGGGGGCCCTCAGTACACCGATAAACTCATCTTT.

This clone was seen a handful of times. Possible read error: a much larger clone is one base away. Other DNA sequences of this sample code for an identical CDR3. The chain recombines TRDV1 with TRDJ1, with 12 bases that match TRDD3. This CDR3 spans 22 amino acids. V was pared by 3 bases and J by 5 bases, with 25 bases of the junction left unmatched. Germline values: CDR1 TSWWSYY, CDR2 QGS. The CDR3 loop is CALGEYSGGYAEGAMATDKLIF. The CDR3 DNA reads as TGTGCTCTTGGGGAGTATTCTGGGGGATACGCCGAGGGGGCCATGGCCACTGATAAACTCATCTTT.

A note on this clone: TCRdb's protein for this DNA is that of a much larger clone and differs from the translation at residue 14, likely a read error; the protein shown is the DNA translation. This chain links TRDV1 with TRDJ1; 10 nucleotides match TRDD3. The J gene, absent from TCRdb, was called here by matching the DNA to germline. The J segment lost 8 bases and the V segment lost 2 bases, leaving 20 bases of the junction unmatched. Germline loops: CDR1 TSWWSYY, CDR2 QGS. The CDR3 contains 19 residues. This CDR3 reads CALGEGAKTRTGGCDKLIF. The DNA for the CDR3 is TGTGCTCTTGGGGAAGGGGCTAAAACCCGTACTGGGGGATGCGACAAACTCATCTTT.

Worth noting for this clone: TCRdb shows a much larger clone's protein in place of this DNA's translation, and the two differ at residue 21, likely through a read error; the protein shown is translated from the DNA. The CDR3 loop reads CALGPPPPSSTSYWGIHYTDRLIF. CDR3 coding DNA: TGTGCTCTTGGGCCACCCCCTCCTTCCTCCACCTCCTACTGGGGGATACACTACACCGATAGACTCATCTTT. The J gene is TRDJ1, the V gene TRDV1; 12 nucleotides line up with TRDD3. There are 24 residues in the CDR3. Germline V gene data show CDR1 as TSWWSYY and CDR2 as QGS.

As concerns this clone: TCRdb assigns this DNA the protein of a much larger clone, which departs from its translation at residue 4; this likely reflects a read error, and the protein shown comes from translating the DNA. The genes are TRDV2 and TRDJ1; 9 nucleotides line up with TRDD3. The J gene is absent in TCRdb and was assigned here via DNA matching to germline. The CDR3 spans 18 residues. CDR1 is GEAIGNYY, CDR2 EKD, per germline. CDR3 sequence reads: CACVTVVPGGSITDKLIF. As DNA, the CDR3 is TGTGCCTGTGTCACCGTTGTACCTGGGGGATCCATCACCGATAAACTCATCTTT.

About this clone itself: A read error is likely here: a far larger clone is one base away. Different DNA sequences within this sample yield the same CDR3. This chain joins TRDV1 and TRDJ1; 11 bases match TRDD3. The CDR3 is made up of 20 amino acids. Germline assignment: CDR1 TSWWSYY and CDR2 QGS. The CDR3 here is CALGERETQYWGITEDKLIF. CDR3 nucleotides: TGCGCTCTTGGGGAACGTGAGACGCAGTACTGGGGGATAACTGAAGATAAACTCATCTTT.

Points on this clone: A single base is all that separates this from a far larger clone, so a read error is likely. Other DNA sequences in the sample encode the same CDR3. This sequence joins TRDV3 and TRDJ1; 12 nucleotides match TRDD3. This CDR3 is 16 amino acids long. CDR1 TVYSNPD and CDR2 GDNSRS come from the germline V gene (reference sequence). Written as DNA, the CDR3 is TGTGCCTCGGGGCCATACTGGGGGATACAACCCGATAAACTCATTTTT. This encodes CASGPYWGIQPDKLIF.

Regarding this clone: The protein that TCRdb holds for this DNA derives from a much larger clone and differs from the translated DNA at residue 9, which likely indicates a read error; the protein shown here is translated from the DNA. This sequence joins TRDV1 and TRDJ1, with a possible D match to TRDD3 (5 bases). TCRdb leaves out the J gene; it was filled in here by matching the DNA to germline. Germline lookup yields CDR1 TSWWSYY and CDR2 QGS. V was trimmed by 0 bases and J by 0 bases, leaving 17 bases between them. The CDR3 contains 18 residues. The CDR3 DNA is TGTGCTCTTGGGGAACTAGTGCGAGCCCGGGGGTACACCGATAAACTCATCTTT. Translation: CALGELVRARGYTDKLIF.

At least ten counts were recorded for this clone. This chain uses TRDV1 with TRDJ1; 8 bases are a match to TRDD3. Germline V CDR1 and CDR2: TSWWSYY, QGS. This CDR3 has 24 residues. Trimming took 4 bases from V and 0 from J; bases not matched to a gene: 31. The CDR3 loop is CALGGQLVLRNLELLGAYTDKLIF. In nucleotides, the CDR3 is TGTGCTCTTGGGGGACAACTGGTCCTACGTAATCTCGAGTTACTGGGGGCGTACACCGATAAACTCATCTTT.

Many counts were recorded for this clone. The TCRdb protein, from a much larger clone, departs from this DNA's translation at residue 8, likely by read error; the protein shown derives from the DNA. The chain uses TRDV2 and TRDJ1, with 10 bases fitting TRDD3. Losses at the gene ends were 3 bases for V and 1 base for J; bases not matched to a gene: 16. Germline CDR1 reads GEAIGNYY; CDR2 reads EKD. CDR3 size: 19 residues. DNA of the CDR3: TGTGCCTGTGACTCCGTTTTGACCCCTACTGGGGGATTCACCGATAAACTCATCTTT. Translating gives CACDSVLTPTGGFTDKLIF.

Concerning this clone itself: A far larger clone is only one base removed, so a read error is likely. Other DNA sequences within the sample encode an identical CDR3. The V gene was identified as TRDV1, while no J gene was called; the table's D call of TRDD3 was not tested on the DNA. The CDR3 sequence is 19 residues long. Germline V gene lookup returns CDR1 TSWWSYY and CDR2 QGS. CDR3 loop: CALGELYPRQLGEPSKLIF. CDR3 DNA sequence: TGTGCTCTTGGGGAACTTTACCCACGCCAACTGGGGGAACCATCTAAACTCATCTTC.